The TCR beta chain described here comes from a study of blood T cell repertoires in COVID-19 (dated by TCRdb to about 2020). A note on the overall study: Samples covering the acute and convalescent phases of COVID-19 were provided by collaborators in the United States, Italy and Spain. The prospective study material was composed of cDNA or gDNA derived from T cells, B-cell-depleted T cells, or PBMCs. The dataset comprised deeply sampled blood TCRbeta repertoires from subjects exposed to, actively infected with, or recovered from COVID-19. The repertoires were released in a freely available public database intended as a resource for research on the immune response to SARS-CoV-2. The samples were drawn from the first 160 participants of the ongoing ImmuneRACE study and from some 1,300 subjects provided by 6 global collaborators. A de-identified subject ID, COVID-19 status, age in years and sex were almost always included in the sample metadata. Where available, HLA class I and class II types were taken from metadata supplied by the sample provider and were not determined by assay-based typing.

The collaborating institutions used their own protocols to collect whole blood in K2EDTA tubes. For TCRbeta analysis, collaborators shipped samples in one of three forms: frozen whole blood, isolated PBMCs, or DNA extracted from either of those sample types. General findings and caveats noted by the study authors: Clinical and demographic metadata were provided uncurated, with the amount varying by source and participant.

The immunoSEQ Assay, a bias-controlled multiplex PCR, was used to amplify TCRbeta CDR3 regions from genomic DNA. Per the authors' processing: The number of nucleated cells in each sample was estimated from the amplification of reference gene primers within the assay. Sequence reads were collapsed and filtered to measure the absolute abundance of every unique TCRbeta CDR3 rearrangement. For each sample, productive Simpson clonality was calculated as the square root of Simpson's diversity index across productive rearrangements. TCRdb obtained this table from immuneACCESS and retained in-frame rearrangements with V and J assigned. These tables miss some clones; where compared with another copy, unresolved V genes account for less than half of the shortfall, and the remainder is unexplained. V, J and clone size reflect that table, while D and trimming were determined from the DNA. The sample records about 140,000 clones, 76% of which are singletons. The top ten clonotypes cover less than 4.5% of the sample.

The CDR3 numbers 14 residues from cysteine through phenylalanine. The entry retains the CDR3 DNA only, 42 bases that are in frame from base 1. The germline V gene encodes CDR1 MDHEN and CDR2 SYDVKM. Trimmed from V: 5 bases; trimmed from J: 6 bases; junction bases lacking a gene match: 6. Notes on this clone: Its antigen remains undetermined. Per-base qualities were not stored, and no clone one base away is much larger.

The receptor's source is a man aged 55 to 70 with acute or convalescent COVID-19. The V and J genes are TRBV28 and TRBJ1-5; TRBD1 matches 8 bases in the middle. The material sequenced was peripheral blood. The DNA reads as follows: TGTGCCAGCAGTACCGGACAGGGCAGTCAGCCCCAGCATTTT. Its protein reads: CASSTGQGSQPQHF.